This TCR beta chain was sequenced for a study of T cells in localized non-small cell lung cancer. The study, taken as a whole, reports: The appearance of a median approximately 60 of the top 100 tumor clones was seen in adjacent lung.

Method: immunoSEQ multiplex PCR; TCRdb's copy keeps in-frame clones and lacks some. The data show fewer than 2,000 clones, with 15% to 20% seen just once and about 20% held by the top ten. The germline V gene encodes CDR1 SGDLS and CDR2 YYNGEE. The CDR3 extends over 14 amino acids. The junction had 9 bases not matched to a gene; V was cut back by 5 bases and J by 4 bases. The uninvolved lung lay at least 2 cm from the tumor margin and lacked atypia. As concerns this clone: Its target is not known.

The genes are TRBV9 and TRBJ2-7, with 7 bases that match TRBD1. This material consisted of normal lung tissue next to the tumor, taken before any cancer treatment. The clonotype was recovered from a woman aged 40 to 75 with stage I lung adenocarcinoma. In DNA, the CDR3 is TGTGCCAGCAGTCCAGCCCTGGGACAGTACGAGCAGTACTTC. Translating gives CASSPALGQYEQYF.